This section outlines one T cell receptor beta chain sequence together with its context. CDR1 and CDR2 (germline): MGHRA, YSYEKL. V shed 2 bases and J 7 bases; nucleotides not matched to a gene: 8. The CDR3 contains 15 residues. The data belong to a study of blood T cell repertoires in COVID-19. Study-wide background: Samples of COVID-19 (acute and convalescent) were obtained from the United States, Italy and Spain. Sources were T cells, B-cell-depleted T cells, or PBMCs; the material itself was cDNA or gDNA.

Method: immunoSEQ multiplex PCR; TCRdb's copy keeps in-frame clones and lacks some. The sample comprises roughly 250,000 clones, around 85% of which are singletons, and approximately 12% rests with the top ten. Enrolment of Seattle patients took place during active infection, and they were followed longitudinally. This TCR was recovered from a woman between 25 and 40 years old with COVID-19, enrolled during active disease. Input material: peripheral blood. The rearrangement uses TRBV4-1 and TRBJ2-5; 9 bases are shared with TRBD2. CDR3 sequence (DNA): TGCGCCAGCAGCCAAAGGATAGCGGGGGCGGTGACCCAGTACTTC. It yields the protein CASSQRIAGAVTQYF.